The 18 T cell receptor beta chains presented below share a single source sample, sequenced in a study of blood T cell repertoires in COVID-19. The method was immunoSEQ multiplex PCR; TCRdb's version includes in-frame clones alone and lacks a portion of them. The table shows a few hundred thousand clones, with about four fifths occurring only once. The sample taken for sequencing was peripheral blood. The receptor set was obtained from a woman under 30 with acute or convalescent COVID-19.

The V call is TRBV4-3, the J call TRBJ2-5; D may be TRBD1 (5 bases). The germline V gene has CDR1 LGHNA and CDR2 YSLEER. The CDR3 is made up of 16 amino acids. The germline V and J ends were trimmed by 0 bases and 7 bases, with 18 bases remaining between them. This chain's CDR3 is CASSQDGAGPGGTQYF. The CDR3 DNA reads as TGCGCCAGCAGCCAAGATGGGGCAGGCCCGGGCGGGACCCAGTACTTC.

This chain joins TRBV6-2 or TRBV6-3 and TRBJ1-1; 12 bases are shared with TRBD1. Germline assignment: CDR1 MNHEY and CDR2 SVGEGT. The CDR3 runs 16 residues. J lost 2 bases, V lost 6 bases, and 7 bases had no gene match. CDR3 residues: CASSPWDRGQNTEAFF. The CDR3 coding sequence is TGTGCCAGCAGCCCCTGGGACAGGGGGCAAAACACTGAAGCTTTCTTT.

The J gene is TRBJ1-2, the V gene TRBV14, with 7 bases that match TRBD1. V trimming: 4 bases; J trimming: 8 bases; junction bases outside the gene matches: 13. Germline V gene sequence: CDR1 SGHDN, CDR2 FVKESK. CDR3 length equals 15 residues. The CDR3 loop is CASSPRQGLPPGYTF. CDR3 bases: TGTGCCAGCAGCCCTAGACAGGGCCTCCCTCCGGGCTACACCTTC. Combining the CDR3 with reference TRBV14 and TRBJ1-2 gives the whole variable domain EAGVTQFPSHSVIEKGQTVTLRCDPISGHDNLYWYRRVMGKEIKFLLHFVKESKQDESGMPNNRFLAERTGGTYSTLKVQPAELEDSGVYFCASSPRQGLPPGYTFGSGTRLTVV.

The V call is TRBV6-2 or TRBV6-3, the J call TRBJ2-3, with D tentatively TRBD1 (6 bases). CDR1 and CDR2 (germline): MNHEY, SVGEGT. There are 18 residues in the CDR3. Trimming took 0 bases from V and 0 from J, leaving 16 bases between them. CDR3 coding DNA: TGTGCCAGCAGTTACTCGACATTACCGGGACACAGCACAGATACGCAGTATTTT. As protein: CASSYSTLPGHSTDTQYF.

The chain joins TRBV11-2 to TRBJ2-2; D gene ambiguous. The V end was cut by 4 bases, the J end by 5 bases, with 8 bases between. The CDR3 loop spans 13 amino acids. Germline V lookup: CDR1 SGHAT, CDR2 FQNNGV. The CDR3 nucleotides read TGTGCCAGCAGCTCCCACAATACCGGGGAGCTGTTTTTT. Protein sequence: CASSSHNTGELFF. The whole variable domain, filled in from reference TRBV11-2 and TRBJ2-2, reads EAGVAQSPRYKIIEKRQSVAFWCNPISGHATLYWYQQILGQGPKLLIQFQNNGVVDDSQLPKDRFSAERLKGVDSTLKIQPAKLEDSAVYLCASSSHNTGELFFGEGSRLTVL.

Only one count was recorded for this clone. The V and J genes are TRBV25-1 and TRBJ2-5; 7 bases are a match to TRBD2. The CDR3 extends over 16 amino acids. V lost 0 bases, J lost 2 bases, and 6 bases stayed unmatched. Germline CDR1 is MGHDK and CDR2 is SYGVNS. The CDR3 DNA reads TGTGCCAGCAGTGAATATTTGCTAGCGGTACAAGAGACCCAGTACTTC. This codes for CASSEYLLAVQETQYF.

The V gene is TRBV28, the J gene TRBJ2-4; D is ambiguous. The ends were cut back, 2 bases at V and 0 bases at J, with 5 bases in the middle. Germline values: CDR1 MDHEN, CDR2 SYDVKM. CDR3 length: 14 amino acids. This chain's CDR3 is CASSLGPAKNIQYF. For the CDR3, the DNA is TGTGCCAGCAGTTTAGGCCCAGCCAAAAACATTCAGTACTTC.

The CDR3 loop is CASSKTSGSSYEQYF. The CDR3, as DNA: TGTGCCAGCAGTAAGACTAGCGGATCATCCTACGAGCAGTACTTC. This rearrangement joins TRBV6-5 to TRBJ2-7; 9 positions match TRBD2. The CDR3 spans 15 residues. V lost 5 bases to trimming and J lost 1 base; unmatched junction nucleotides: 6. Germline assignment: CDR1 MNHEY and CDR2 SVGAGI.

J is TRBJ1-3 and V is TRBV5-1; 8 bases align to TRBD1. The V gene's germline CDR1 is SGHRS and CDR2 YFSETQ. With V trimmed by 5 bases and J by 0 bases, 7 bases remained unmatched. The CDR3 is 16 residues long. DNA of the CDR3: TGCGCCAGCAGGAGGGGCCAGGGGGCCTCTGGAAACACCATATATTTT. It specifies CASRRGQGASGNTIYF.

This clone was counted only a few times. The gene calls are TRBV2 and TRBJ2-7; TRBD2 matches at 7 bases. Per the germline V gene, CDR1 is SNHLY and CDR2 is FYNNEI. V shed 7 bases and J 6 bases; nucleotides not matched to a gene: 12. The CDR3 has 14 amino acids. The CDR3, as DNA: TGTGCCAGCAATCCCGTGGGAGGGCCTCGCGAGCAGTACTTC. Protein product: CASNPVGGPREQYF.

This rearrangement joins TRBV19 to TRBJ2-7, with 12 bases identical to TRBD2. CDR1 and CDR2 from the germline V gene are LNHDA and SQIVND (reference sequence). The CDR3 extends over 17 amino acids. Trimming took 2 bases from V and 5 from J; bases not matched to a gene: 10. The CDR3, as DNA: TGTGCCAGTAGTATACAAGGGGGGCTAGCGGGAGGGAACGAGCAGTACTTC. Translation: CASSIQGGLAGGNEQYF.

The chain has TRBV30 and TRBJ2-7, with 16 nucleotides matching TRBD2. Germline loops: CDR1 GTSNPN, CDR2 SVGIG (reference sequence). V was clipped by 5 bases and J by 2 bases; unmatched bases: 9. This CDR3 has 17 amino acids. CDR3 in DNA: TGTGCCTGGGATGAGGGACTAGCGGGAGGGCCGACCTACGAGCAGTACTTC. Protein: CAWDEGLAGGPTYEQYF.

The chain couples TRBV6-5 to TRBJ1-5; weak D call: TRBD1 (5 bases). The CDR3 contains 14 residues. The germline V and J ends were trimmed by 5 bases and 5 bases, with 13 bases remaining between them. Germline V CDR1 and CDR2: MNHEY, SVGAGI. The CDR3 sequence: CASSPSRTHQPQHF. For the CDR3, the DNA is TGTGCCAGCAGTCCGTCCCGGACACATCAGCCCCAGCATTTT.

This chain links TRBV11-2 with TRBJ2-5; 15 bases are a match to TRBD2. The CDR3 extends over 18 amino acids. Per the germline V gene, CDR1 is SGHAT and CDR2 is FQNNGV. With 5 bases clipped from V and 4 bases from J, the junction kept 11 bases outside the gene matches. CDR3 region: CASSPPRTSGRDRETQYF. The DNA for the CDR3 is TGTGCCAGCAGCCCCCCCAGGACTAGCGGGAGGGATCGAGAGACCCAGTACTTC.

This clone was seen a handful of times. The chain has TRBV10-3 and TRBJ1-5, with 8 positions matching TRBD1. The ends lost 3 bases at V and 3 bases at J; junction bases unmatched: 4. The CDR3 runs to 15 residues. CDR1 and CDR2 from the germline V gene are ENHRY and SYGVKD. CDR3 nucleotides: TGTGCCATCAGTGACGACAGGGGCCTCAATCAGCCCCAGCATTTT. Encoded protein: CAISDDRGLNQPQHF.

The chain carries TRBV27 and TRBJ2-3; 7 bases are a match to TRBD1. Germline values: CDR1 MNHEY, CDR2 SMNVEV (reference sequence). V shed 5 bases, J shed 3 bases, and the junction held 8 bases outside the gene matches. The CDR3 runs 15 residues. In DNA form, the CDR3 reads TGTGCCAGCAGTCAGAGGGGGCTTCCAACAGATACGCAGTATTTT. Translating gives CASSQRGLPTDTQYF.

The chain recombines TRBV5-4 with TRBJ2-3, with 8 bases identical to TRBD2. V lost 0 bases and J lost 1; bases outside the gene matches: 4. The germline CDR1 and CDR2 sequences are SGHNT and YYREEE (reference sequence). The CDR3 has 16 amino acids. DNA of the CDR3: TGTGCCAGCAGCTTGGAGCGGGAGCTGGGCACAGATACGCAGTATTTT. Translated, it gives CASSLERELGTDTQYF.

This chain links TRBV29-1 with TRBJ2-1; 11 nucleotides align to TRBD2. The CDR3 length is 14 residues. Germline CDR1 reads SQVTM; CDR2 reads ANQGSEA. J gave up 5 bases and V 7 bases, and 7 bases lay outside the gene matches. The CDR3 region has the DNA TGCAGCGCCACCGCTAGCGGGAGGAACAATGAGCAGTTCTTC. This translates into CSATASGRNNEQFF.